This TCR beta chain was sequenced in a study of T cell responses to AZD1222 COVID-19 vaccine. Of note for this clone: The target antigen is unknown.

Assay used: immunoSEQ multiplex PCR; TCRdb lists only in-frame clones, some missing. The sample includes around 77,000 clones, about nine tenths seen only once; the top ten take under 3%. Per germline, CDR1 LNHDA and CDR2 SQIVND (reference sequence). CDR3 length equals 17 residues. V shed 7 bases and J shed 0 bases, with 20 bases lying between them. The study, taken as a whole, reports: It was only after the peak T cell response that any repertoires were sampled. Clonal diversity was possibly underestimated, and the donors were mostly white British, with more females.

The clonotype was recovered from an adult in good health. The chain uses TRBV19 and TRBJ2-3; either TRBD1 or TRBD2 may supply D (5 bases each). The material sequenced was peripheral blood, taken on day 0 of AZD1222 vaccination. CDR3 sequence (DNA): TGTGCCAGTACCATGGGACGGACCATGATTAGCACAGATACGCAGTATTTT. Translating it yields CASTMGRTMISTDTQYF.